The 26 T cell receptor beta chains listed next were all sequenced from one sample in a study of T cell responses to AZD1222 COVID-19 vaccine. Assay used: immunoSEQ multiplex PCR; TCRdb lists only in-frame clones, some missing. The sample records 170,000 or so clones, over 75% being singletons. The sequencing used peripheral blood, collected on day 0 of AZD1222 vaccination. Every receptor here comes from an adult in good health.

This sequence joins TRBV5-1 and TRBJ1-1; D gene ambiguous. The V gene's germline CDR1 is SGHRS and CDR2 YFSETQ. V was clipped by 4 bases and J by 6 bases, with 13 bases between them. The CDR3 runs to 13 residues. The CDR3 DNA follows: TGCGCCAGCAGCAGCGATTCCGGTCCTGAAGCTTTCTTT. The encoded protein is CASSSDSGPEAFF. Looking up the rest from reference TRBV5-1 and TRBJ1-1 gives the full variable domain: KAGVTQTPRYLIKTRGQQVTLSCSPISGHRSVSWYQQTPGQGLQFLFEYFSETQRNKGNFPGRFSGRQFSNSRSEMNVSTLELGDSALYLCASSSDSGPEAFFGQGTRLTVV.

The J gene is TRBJ2-7, the V gene TRBV21-1; the table's D call of TRBD2 was not tested on the DNA. TRBV21-1 is annotated as a pseudogene. The CDR3 consists of 11 residues. The CDR3 DNA reads as TGTGCTGGGGGGGATACCTACGAGCAGTACTTC. It translates to CAGGDTYEQYF.

The chain recombines TRBV11-1 with TRBJ1-2; a possible D gene is TRBD1 (5 bases). The V end was cut by 0 bases, the J end by 7 bases, with 12 bases between. Germline V gives CDR1 SGHAT, CDR2 FQDESV (reference sequence). This CDR3 spans 14 amino acids. CDR3 protein: CASSLAVGRAGYTF. DNA for the CDR3: TGTGCCAGCAGCTTAGCGGTCGGCAGGGCTGGCTACACCTTC.

This chain links TRBV6-5 with TRBJ1-2; 8 nucleotides match TRBD1. Germline V gene lookup returns CDR1 MNHEY and CDR2 SVGAGI. The CDR3 spans 14 residues. V was clipped by 6 bases and J by 4 bases; unmatched bases: 7. The CDR3 DNA sequence: TGTGCCAGCAGGTTGGACAGGGTGATCTATGGCTACACCTTC. Its translation is CASRLDRVIYGYTF.

The genes are TRBV9 and TRBJ2-1; D unclear. Germline V gene data show CDR1 as SGDLS and CDR2 as YYNGEE. Trimming took off 0 bases at V and 8 bases at J, with 9 bases between the two ends. The CDR3 runs to 13 residues. For the CDR3, the DNA is TGTGCCAGCAGCGTAGTAGCTCTGGATGAGCAGTTCTTC. It encodes CASSVVALDEQFF.

The chain couples TRBV6-5 to TRBJ2-7; the D gene is possibly TRBD1 (6 bases). Germline V CDR1 and CDR2: MNHEY, SVGAGI. CDR3 length: 14 residues. Trimming stripped 5 bases from V and 0 bases from J, with 11 bases between. DNA of the CDR3: TGTGCCAGCAGTCACCGGACAGACTCCTACGAGCAGTACTTC. Translation: CASSHRTDSYEQYF.

The genes are TRBV7-9 and TRBJ2-1, with 8 bases identical to TRBD2. V dropped 5 bases and J dropped 2; count of bases not matched to a gene: 5. The germline gives CDR1 SEHNR, CDR2 FQNEAQ (reference sequence). The CDR3 spans 15 residues. The CDR3 DNA sequence: TGTGCCAGCAGCAGCGGCGGGGGGACCTACAATGAGCAGTTCTTC. This gives the protein CASSSGGGTYNEQFF. The full variable domain, rest sourced from reference TRBV7-9 and TRBJ2-1, is DTGVSQNPRHKITKRGQNVTFRCDPISEHNRLYWYRQTLGQGPEFLTYFQNEAQLEKSRLLSDRFSAERPKGSFSTLEIQRTEQGDSAMYLCASSSGGGTYNEQFFGPGTRLTVL.

The chain is built from TRBV4-2 and TRBJ2-1; the match to TRBD2 covers 9 bases. CDR3 length: 16 amino acids. Germline assignment: CDR1 LGHNA and CDR2 YNFKEQ. V lost 0 bases to trimming and J lost 6 bases; unmatched junction nucleotides: 6. CDR3 in amino acids: CASSQEGGGASNEQFF. CDR3 in DNA: TGTGCCAGCAGCCAAGAGGGCGGGGGGGCCTCCAATGAGCAGTTCTTC.

The chain employs TRBV30 and TRBJ2-1; D is ambiguous. CDR1 is GTSNPN and CDR2 is SVGIG in the germline V gene (reference sequence). The CDR3 extends over 12 amino acids. V lost 2 bases, J lost 4 bases, and 6 bases lay in between. CDR3 coding DNA: TGTGCCTGGAGTAAAAATTACAATGAGCAGTTCTTC. Translating it yields CAWSKNYNEQFF.

V is TRBV5-1 and J is TRBJ1-6; TRBD1 might be the D (5 bases). This CDR3 contains 15 residues. Deletions cut 3 bases from V and 7 bases from J, with 14 bases between. Germline-derived CDR1 and CDR2 are SGHRS and YFSETQ. The CDR3 spells CASSSPGGRNSPLHF. CDR3 nucleotide sequence: TGCGCCAGCAGCTCCCCGGGGGGACGCAATTCACCCCTCCACTTT.

This clone was seen once. This rearrangement joins TRBV4-3 to TRBJ2-1; tentatively, D is TRBD2 (7 bases). The CDR3 is 15 residues long. V lost 5 bases to trimming and J lost 7 bases, with 18 bases between them. Germline V gene sequence: CDR1 LGHNA, CDR2 YSLEER. CDR3 coding DNA: TGCGCCAGCAGCTCGGGGGCGGGGGCGAGGAATGAGCAGTTCTTC. This gives the protein CASSSGAGARNEQFF.

The V and J genes are TRBV4-3 and TRBJ2-2, with a weak D call TRBD1 (6 bases). From germline, CDR1 is LGHNA and CDR2 YSLEER. Trimming left V 0 bases short and J 2 bases short, with 13 bases between. This CDR3 has 17 amino acids. The CDR3 coding sequence is TGCGCCAGCAGCCAAGATCCGCAGGGGACCAACACCGGGGAGCTGTTTTTT. The encoded protein is CASSQDPQGTNTGELFF.

The V call is TRBV21-1, the J call TRBJ1-6. TRBV21-1 is shown as a pseudogene. This CDR3 is 16 amino acids long. The CDR3 loop is CASSIKAGRQDSPLHF. The CDR3 DNA follows: TGTGCCAGCAGCATAAAAGCAGGGAGGCAGGATTCACCCCTCCACTTT.

This rearrangement joins TRBV19 to TRBJ1-5; weak D call: TRBD1 (5 bases). CDR1 is LNHDA and CDR2 is SQIVND in the germline V gene (reference sequence). This CDR3 has 16 amino acids. With 8 bases removed from V and 5 bases from J, the gap between germline ends came to 22 bases. CDR3: CASAAQGSWGDQPQHF. CDR3 sequence (DNA): TGTGCCAGTGCCGCCCAGGGATCTTGGGGTGATCAGCCCCAGCATTTT.

This clone is a singleton in its sample. The chain carries TRBV29-1 and TRBJ1-3, with 7 bases fitting TRBD1. V gave up 7 bases and J gave up 4 bases; unmatched junction bases: 7. CDR1 SQVTM and CDR2 ANQGSEA come from the germline V gene. The CDR3 is 13 residues long. The CDR3: CSAGQARGNTIYF. The CDR3 nucleotides read TGCAGCGCCGGACAGGCCCGCGGAAACACCATATATTTT. The full variable domain, completed using reference TRBV29-1 and TRBJ1-3, is SAVISQKPSRDICQRGTSLTIQCQVDSQVTMMFWYRQQPGQSLTLIATANQGSEATYESGFVIDKFPISRPNLTFSTLTVSNMSPEDSSIYLCSAGQARGNTIYFGEGSWLTVV.

The CDR3 bases are TGTGCCAGCAGCCGGGTGAGGAACACCGGGGAGCTGTTTTTT. Residues: CASSRVRNTGELFF. V is TRBV11-3 and J is TRBJ2-2, with D unclear. Trimming cost V 5 bases and J 1 base, with 8 bases left between them. The CDR3 covers 14 residues. Per germline, CDR1 SGHNT and CDR2 YENEEA.

The chain employs TRBV20-1 and TRBJ2-5, with D hard to call. V shed 2 bases and J shed 3 bases, with 4 bases lying between them. The CDR3 spans 11 residues. The germline gives CDR1 DFQATT, CDR2 SNEGSKA (reference sequence). The CDR3 sequence is CSARYEETQYF. The CDR3 bases are TGCAGTGCTAGATACGAAGAGACCCAGTACTTC.

The V and J genes are TRBV21-1 and TRBJ1-1. TRBV21-1 is tagged as a pseudogene. The length of the CDR3 is 14 residues. CDR3 in DNA: TGTGCCAGCAGGTATCCGGAAGAGAACACTGAAGCTTTCTTT. Protein sequence: CASRYPEENTEAFF.

DNA for the CDR3: TGCGCCAGCAGCTTTAGCGGGGCTGGAGATACGCAGTATTTT. Its translation: CASSFSGAGDTQYF. The chain uses TRBV5-1 and TRBJ2-3; 8 nucleotides line up with TRBD2. This CDR3 contains 14 residues. Germline CDR1 and CDR2: SGHRS and YFSETQ. Trimming removed 2 bases from V and 5 bases from J; junction bases left unmatched: 4.

This chain joins TRBV30 and TRBJ1-1, with 10 bases that match TRBD1. J gave up 1 base and V 3 bases, and 2 bases lay outside the gene matches. The CDR3 covers 14 residues. CDR1 is GTSNPN, CDR2 SVGIG, per germline (reference sequence). The CDR3 spells CAWRGTGANTEAFF. CDR3 nucleotide sequence: TGTGCCTGGAGGGGGACAGGGGCGAACACTGAAGCTTTCTTT.

The chain is built from TRBV27 and TRBJ1-5; D perhaps matches TRBD1 (5 bases). Germline loops: CDR1 MNHEY, CDR2 SMNVEV (reference sequence). The germline V and J ends were trimmed by 3 bases and 6 bases, with 12 bases remaining between them. The CDR3 extends over 14 amino acids. CDR3 loop: CASSLLGGAQPQHF. The CDR3 nucleotides read TGTGCCAGCAGTTTGTTGGGAGGGGCTCAGCCCCAGCATTTT.

The genes are TRBV6-4 and TRBJ2-3; 11 bases align to TRBD2. CDR1 MRHNA and CDR2 SNTAGT come from the germline V gene. The CDR3 length is 15 residues. Trimming took 5 bases from V and 1 from J; bases not matched to a gene: 2. The CDR3 nucleotides are TGTGCCAGCAGTCCACTAGCGGGGGGCACAGATACGCAGTATTTT. This sequence encodes CASSPLAGGTDTQYF.

This sequence joins TRBV6-5 and TRBJ1-1; perhaps TRBD1 as D (6 bases). The CDR3 covers 14 residues. V lost 6 bases, J lost 5 bases, and 16 bases lay in between. The germline V gene has CDR1 MNHEY and CDR2 SVGAGI. CDR3 protein: CASRPQQGGTEAFF. The DNA for the CDR3 is TGTGCCAGCAGACCACAACAGGGAGGGACTGAAGCTTTCTTT.

This clone was seen only once. The rearrangement links TRBV6-4 to TRBJ1-6; TRBD1 aligns across 7 bases. Germline trimming cut 2 bases from V and 3 bases from J; bases unmatched to any gene: 13. This CDR3 has 19 amino acids. CDR1 and CDR2 from the germline V gene are MRHNA and SNTAGT. CDR3 nucleotides: TGTGCCAGCAGTGACACCCCAGGGGGAGAGCGTAGCTATAATTCACCCCTCCACTTT. Its translation is CASSDTPGGERSYNSPLHF.

This chain connects TRBV30 to TRBJ2-3; unclear D gene. With 1 base removed from V and 4 bases from J, the gap between germline ends came to 9 bases. Germline CDR1 and CDR2: GTSNPN and SVGIG (reference sequence). This CDR3 comprises 13 residues. The CDR3 loop is CAWSGARADTQYF. In nucleotides, the CDR3 is TGTGCCTGGAGTGGGGCCCGCGCAGATACGCAGTATTTT. Together with reference TRBV30 and TRBJ2-3, the CDR3 gives the full variable domain: SQTIHQWPATLVQPVGSPLSLECTVEGTSNPNLYWYRQAAGRGLQLLFYSVGIGQISSEVPQNLSASRPQDRQFILSSKKLLLSDSGFYLCAWSGARADTQYFGPGTRLTVL.

This CDR3 reads CASSQDLGGDTDTQYF. DNA of the CDR3: TGTGCCAGCAGCCAAGATTTGGGGGGAGACACAGATACGCAGTATTTT. J is TRBJ2-3 and V is TRBV3-1 (or the pseudogene TRBV3-2), with D perhaps matching TRBD2 (6 bases). This CDR3 spans 16 amino acids. Germline-derived CDR1 and CDR2 are LGHDT and YNNKEL (reference sequence). V was pared by 0 bases and J by 2 bases, with 12 bases between.